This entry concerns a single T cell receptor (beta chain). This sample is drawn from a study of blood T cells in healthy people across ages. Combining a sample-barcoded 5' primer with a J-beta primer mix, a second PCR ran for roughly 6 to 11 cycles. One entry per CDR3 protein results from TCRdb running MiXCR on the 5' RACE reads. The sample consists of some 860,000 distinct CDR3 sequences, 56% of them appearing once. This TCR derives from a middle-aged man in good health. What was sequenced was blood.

The CDR3 bases are TGTGCCAGCAGCCAAGGGAGGGACAGGAATGAAAAACTGTTTTTT. Translated: CASSQGRDRNEKLFF. V and J are TRBV3-1 and TRBJ1-4, with 8 bases matching TRBD1. There are 15 residues in the CDR3. J gave up 5 bases and V 1 base, and 3 bases lay outside the gene matches. CDR1 LGHDT and CDR2 YNNKEL come from the germline V gene (reference sequence).